The 21 T cell receptor beta chains below were found in one sample sequenced in a study of metastatic and nonmetastatic thyroid tumors. Nobody among the patients had been given any treatment before thyroid surgery. TCRdb re-called the PCR reads via MiXCR. Of 30,000 to 35,000 clones listed, around 30% are singletons. Source material: blood. These receptors were obtained from a female donor with papillary thyroid cancer or a benign thyroid nodule (not recorded which). Some clones in this sample may be carry-over from other donors' samples.

This chain links TRBV20-1 with TRBJ2-7; D remains ambiguous. With 0 bases removed from V and 5 bases from J, the gap between germline ends came to 17 bases. Per the germline V gene, CDR1 is DFQATT and CDR2 is SNEGSKA (reference sequence). This CDR3 spans 15 amino acids. CDR3 coding DNA: TGCAGTGCTAGAGATCTAAGGGTCGGATACCACGAGCAGTACTTC. Protein: CSARDLRVGYHEQYF.

This clone was picked up many times. The genes are TRBV4-1 and TRBJ2-3; D unresolved. Germline V gene data show CDR1 as MGHRA and CDR2 as YSYEKL. The CDR3 totals 16 residues. Trimming removed 0 bases at V and 0 bases at J, with 10 bases between. The CDR3 sequence: CASSQDRLMSTDTQYF. The CDR3, as DNA: TGCGCCAGCAGCCAAGATCGGCTCATGAGCACAGATACGCAGTATTTT.

Many counts were recorded for this clone. The V gene is TRBV10-1, the J gene TRBJ2-7; possible D gene TRBD1, 5 bases. Germline V lookup: CDR1 WNHNN, CDR2 SYGVQD (reference sequence). The CDR3 length is 14 residues. Trimming removed 1 base from V and 2 bases from J, with 9 bases in between. The CDR3, as DNA: TGCGCCAGCAGTGAGTACAGGCCTCCCTACGAGCAGTACTTC. It is translated as CASSEYRPPYEQYF.

The table lists this clone with many counts. The chain uses TRBV18 and TRBJ2-1, with TRBD2 identical over 15 bases. This CDR3 region has 16 residues. The ends lost 4 bases at V and 6 bases at J; junction bases unmatched: 4. Germline V gene data show CDR1 as KGHSH and CDR2 as LQKENI. The CDR3 sequence: CASSLGLAGGGNEQFF. CDR3 DNA sequence: TGTGCCAGCTCACTCGGACTAGCGGGAGGGGGCAATGAGCAGTTCTTC.

The J gene is TRBJ2-3, the V gene TRBV20-1; TRBD2 aligns across 12 bases. There are 17 residues in the CDR3. The ends lost 8 bases at V and 5 bases at J; junction bases unmatched: 17. Germline-derived CDR1 and CDR2 are DFQATT and SNEGSKA (reference sequence). The CDR3 region has the DNA TGCAGTTTTCCTACCTGGACTAGCGGGGATATGGGAGATACGCAGTATTTT. Translating it yields CSFPTWTSGDMGDTQYF.

The rearrangement links TRBV14 to TRBJ1-1; D gene uncertain. Trimming left V 0 bases short and J 2 bases short, with 13 bases between. Germline V gene sequence: CDR1 SGHDN, CDR2 FVKESK. This CDR3 spans 16 amino acids. The CDR3 DNA reads as TGTGCCAGCAGCCAAGAATCGTGGCAGTCAAACACTGAAGCTTTCTTT. Encoded protein: CASSQESWQSNTEAFF.

In its sample, this clone was seen a few times. One base away lies a much larger clone, so this may be a sequencing read error. The rearrangement links TRBV29-1 to TRBJ2-7; 7 bases agree with TRBD1. The CDR3 is 15 amino acids. Germline V gives CDR1 SQVTM, CDR2 ANQGSEA. The V and J ends lost 2 bases and 4 bases, in that order; junction bases with no gene match: 11. CDR3 residues: CSVEHGGQDSYEQYF. CDR3 coding DNA: TGCAGCGTTGAACATGGAGGACAGGATAGTTACGAGCAGTACTTC.

This clone was seen ten or more times. V is TRBV19 and J is TRBJ2-1; 9 positions match TRBD1. V lost 5 bases to trimming and J lost 5 bases; unmatched junction nucleotides: 4. The CDR3 extends over 14 amino acids. Per the germline V gene, CDR1 is LNHDA and CDR2 is SQIVND (reference sequence). The CDR3 protein is CASSPGQGHNEQFF. Written as DNA, the CDR3 is TGTGCCAGTAGTCCCGGACAGGGGCACAATGAGCAGTTCTTC.

About this clone: A read error is possible here, since a much larger clone lies one base away. Additional DNA sequences in this sample encode the identical CDR3. The V gene is TRBV5-4, the J gene TRBJ1-1, with D maybe TRBD1 (6 bases). The germline V gene has CDR1 SGHNT and CDR2 YYREEE (reference sequence). V dropped 3 bases and J dropped 8 bases, with 17 bases sitting between them. The length of the CDR3 is 14 residues. The CDR3, as DNA: TGTGCCAGCAGCTCCCACTCGGGGGGCACGGAAGCTTTCTTT. Its translation: CASSSHSGGTEAFF. The full variable domain, its missing parts supplied by reference TRBV5-4 and TRBJ1-1, is ETGVTQSPTHLIKTRGQQVTLRCSSQSGHNTVSWYQQALGQGPQFIFQYYREEENGRGNFPPRFSGLQFPNYSSELNVNALELDDSALYLCASSSHSGGTEAFFGQGTRLTVV.

CDR3 residues: CSAEGLQNTEAFF. In nucleotides, the CDR3 is TGCAGTGCGGAAGGACTTCAGAACACTGAAGCTTTCTTT. The chain has TRBV20-1 and TRBJ1-1; D is undetermined. The V gene's germline CDR1 is DFQATT and CDR2 SNEGSKA (reference sequence). V was shortened by 6 bases and J by 1 base, with 12 bases between the two germline ends. The CDR3 extends over 13 amino acids.

This clone was seen at least ten times. Sequence at one end of the junction differs from germline and may be a read error. The genes are TRBV5-4 and TRBJ2-7; D possibly uses TRBD1 or TRBD2 (6 bases each). The CDR3 consists of 15 residues. The germline CDR1 and CDR2 sequences are SGHNT and YYREEE (reference sequence). The CDR3 sequence: CASSLEGVLSYEQYF. Here the CDR3 DNA reads TGTGCCAGCAGTTTGGAGGGGGTCCTCTCCTACGAGCAGTACTTC.

The chain links TRBV5-1 to TRBJ1-3, with D uncertain. The CDR3 totals 14 residues. Germline V gives CDR1 SGHRS, CDR2 YFSETQ. The V and J ends lost 5 bases and 0 bases respectively, with 9 bases between them. The CDR3 DNA is TGCGCCAGCAGGGGCCCCCCCTCTGGAAACACCATATATTTT. Its protein product is CASRGPPSGNTIYF.

This chain links TRBV20-1 with TRBJ2-3, with a tentative D call TRBD1 (6 bases). Germline V gene data show CDR1 as DFQATT and CDR2 as SNEGSKA (reference sequence). Trimming took 6 bases from V and 6 from J, leaving 16 bases between them. The CDR3 runs 13 residues. In nucleotides, the CDR3 is TGCAGTGCCAAGGACCTGAGGGGGGATACGCAGTATTTT. This codes for CSAKDLRGDTQYF.

The chain links TRBV3-1 to TRBJ1-2; 7 bases align to TRBD1. The CDR3 consists of 12 residues. V was clipped by 5 bases and J by 9 bases; unmatched bases: 6. Per the germline V gene, CDR1 is LGHDT and CDR2 is YNNKEL (reference sequence). The CDR3 DNA reads TGTGCCAGCAGCGAAGCTAGGGGGCGCTACACCTTC. Protein: CASSEARGRYTF.

The CDR3 DNA is TGCAGTGCTCAAAGTCCAGGGGGCTCTCCCTACGAGCAGTACTTC. It translates to CSAQSPGGSPYEQYF. V and J are TRBV20-1 and TRBJ2-7; 8 bases align to TRBD1. The V gene's germline CDR1 is DFQATT and CDR2 SNEGSKA (reference sequence). This CDR3 region has 15 residues. The V segment lost 5 bases and the J segment 2 bases; nucleotides outside the gene matches: 11.

This clone was counted many times. The J gene is TRBJ2-1, the V gene TRBV5-6; D ambiguous. Germline loops: CDR1 SGHDT, CDR2 YYEEEE. The CDR3 extends over 15 amino acids. Trimming pared 4 bases from V and 6 bases from J, leaving 17 bases between. The CDR3 loop is CASSLDGYSGNEQFF. The CDR3, as DNA: TGTGCCAGCAGCCTGGACGGGTATTCTGGCAATGAGCAGTTCTTC.

This clone has just a few counts. The chain has TRBV28 and TRBJ2-7; perhaps D is TRBD1 or TRBD2 (5 bases each). The V and J ends lost 0 bases and 2 bases respectively, with 11 bases between them. Germline CDR1 MDHEN, CDR2 SYDVKM. This CDR3 spans 15 amino acids. For the CDR3, the DNA is TGTGCCAGCAGTTTATGGACGGGGCAAGCCTACGAGCAGTACTTC. It translates to CASSLWTGQAYEQYF.

This clone appeared many times. V usage is TRBV19 and J usage is TRBJ2-1; 14 nucleotides align to TRBD2. Germline trimming cut 5 bases from V and 4 bases from J; bases unmatched to any gene: 7. The germline V gene has CDR1 LNHDA and CDR2 SQIVND (reference sequence). The CDR3 runs to 17 residues. The CDR3 nucleotides are TGTGCCAGTAGTGTCCCCGGGACTAGCGGGGGTTACAATGAGCAGTTCTTC. This gives the protein CASSVPGTSGGYNEQFF.

This clone was counted many times. The V gene is TRBV16, the J gene TRBJ2-7; D gene ambiguous. Trimming stripped 8 bases from V and 5 bases from J, with 13 bases between. CDR1 is KGHSY, CDR2 FQNENV, per germline. This CDR3 spans 12 amino acids. The CDR3 loop reads CASRASSHEQYF. The CDR3 nucleotides are TGTGCCAGCCGCGCATCCAGCCACGAGCAGTACTTC.

This chain connects TRBV20-1 to TRBJ1-3, with D hard to call. Germline V gene lookup returns CDR1 DFQATT and CDR2 SNEGSKA (reference sequence). Trimming took off 3 bases at V and 4 bases at J, with 10 bases between the two ends. This CDR3 contains 13 residues. The CDR3 protein is CSASRATGNTIYF. CDR3 nucleotides: TGCAGTGCTAGTAGGGCGACAGGAAACACCATATATTTT.

The table lists this clone with many counts. The chain employs TRBV6-1 and TRBJ1-2, with a weak D call TRBD1 (6 bases). The CDR3 spans 13 residues. Germline V gene lookup returns CDR1 MNHNS and CDR2 SASEGT. The germline V and J ends were trimmed by 2 bases and 5 bases, with 9 bases remaining between them. The CDR3 nucleotides read TGTGCCAGCAGTGAATTAGGACAGTATGGCTACACCTTC. Translating gives CASSELGQYGYTF.